The 23 T cell receptor beta chains presented below share a single source sample, sequenced in a study of technical replicates of blood from several donors. Profiling relied on immunoSEQ multiplex PCR, and the TCRdb table lists in-frame clones only, not all of them. In the table there are roughly 90,000 clones, 85% to 95% of which are singletons. The sample was T cells isolated from PBMCs. The receptors were sampled from a human donor in good health.

The chain is built from TRBV29-1 and TRBJ2-3, with D possibly TRBD1 on 6 matching bases. Germline V CDR1 and CDR2: SQVTM, ANQGSEA. The length of the CDR3 is 12 residues. Trimming removed 7 bases at V and 5 bases at J, with 13 bases between. CDR3 sequence: CSGLQGLDTQYF. Written as DNA, the CDR3 is TGCAGCGGGTTACAGGGTTTAGATACGCAGTATTTT.

This clone came up once. This chain connects TRBV18 to TRBJ1-1, with TRBD1 matching 9 bases. Germline CDR1 and CDR2: KGHSH and LQKENI. CDR3 length: 14 residues. With 2 bases clipped from V and 8 bases from J, the junction kept 6 bases outside the gene matches. This CDR3 reads CASSPGTGRSEAFF. In DNA, the CDR3 is TGTGCCAGCTCACCAGGGACAGGGAGGTCAGAAGCTTTCTTT.

This chain connects TRBV6-6 to TRBJ1-2, with D unresolved. Germline values: CDR1 MNHNY, CDR2 SVGAGI (reference sequence). This CDR3 is 15 amino acids long. Trimming took off 5 bases at V and 6 bases at J, with 19 bases between the two ends. CDR3 sequence: CASSPSWAEVNGYTF. The DNA of the CDR3 is TGTGCCAGCAGTCCGTCTTGGGCGGAGGTAAATGGCTACACCTTC.

The chain combines TRBV5-1 with TRBJ1-2; weak D call: TRBD1 (5 bases). Germline CDR1 and CDR2: SGHRS and YFSETQ. Trimming cost V 0 bases and J 7 bases, with 13 bases left between them. This CDR3 is built from 14 residues. CDR3 DNA sequence: TGCGCCAGCAGCTTGGGGCCTGGGGGGAGTGGCTACACCTTC. Protein product: CASSLGPGGSGYTF.

The chain carries TRBV29-1 and TRBJ2-3; 9 nucleotides agree with TRBD2. Germline values: CDR1 SQVTM, CDR2 ANQGSEA. The CDR3 is 14 amino acids. With 5 bases clipped from V and 0 bases from J, the junction kept 3 bases outside the gene matches. The CDR3 reads CSVRTSASTDTQYF. The CDR3 DNA reads as TGCAGCGTTCGGACTAGCGCTAGCACAGATACGCAGTATTTT.

The J gene is TRBJ1-2, the V gene TRBV28; tentative D call: TRBD1 (5 bases). Deletions cut 6 bases from V and 7 bases from J, with 12 bases between. The germline V gene has CDR1 MDHEN and CDR2 SYDVKM. The CDR3 has 12 residues. CDR3 DNA sequence: TGTGCCAGCAGCACCCAGGGTTTTGGCTACACCTTC. Its protein is CASSTQGFGYTF.

The V and J genes are TRBV19 and TRBJ2-1, with 7 positions matching TRBD2. The germline V gene encodes CDR1 LNHDA and CDR2 SQIVND (reference sequence). The CDR3 is 14 amino acids. The J segment lost 5 bases and the V segment lost 8 bases, leaving 9 bases of the junction unmatched. The CDR3 bases are TGTGCCAGTCGAGGGAGGGGATTGGACAATGAGCAGTTCTTC. The encoded protein is CASRGRGLDNEQFF.

The chain couples TRBV30 to TRBJ2-7; D unresolved. Germline V gene data show CDR1 as GTSNPN and CDR2 as SVGIG (reference sequence). The CDR3 consists of 12 residues. Trimming left V 0 bases short and J 5 bases short, with 8 bases between. CDR3 sequence: CAWSVADHEQYF. The DNA of the CDR3 is TGTGCCTGGAGTGTCGCGGATCACGAGCAGTACTTC.

This rearrangement joins TRBV10-3 to TRBJ2-7, with TRBD2 identical over 8 bases. Trimming cost V 6 bases and J 0 bases; bases outside gene matches: 7. The germline CDR1 and CDR2 sequences are ENHRY and SYGVKD. The CDR3 has 15 residues. The CDR3 region is CAISGAAGGSYEQYF. The CDR3 DNA is TGTGCCATCAGCGGGGCGGCGGGGGGCTCCTACGAGCAGTACTTC.

V gene TRBV18 combines with J gene TRBJ1-5, with 9 bases aligning to TRBD1. After removal of 3 bases from V and 5 bases from J, the junction contained 11 bases not matched to a gene. The CDR3 length is 17 residues. The germline gives CDR1 KGHSH, CDR2 LQKENI. CDR3 sequence: CASSPEHRGRRDQPQHF. CDR3 coding DNA: TGTGCCAGCTCACCCGAGCACAGGGGGCGACGCGATCAGCCCCAGCATTTT.

The chain recombines TRBV2 with TRBJ2-3; no reliable D call. CDR1 is SNHLY and CDR2 is FYNNEI in the germline V gene. CDR3 length: 14 residues. V lost 6 bases to trimming and J lost 2 bases, with 12 bases between them. In nucleotides, the CDR3 is TGTGCCAGCAGCGGTCCCTTAGCCACAGATACGCAGTATTTT. It is translated as CASSGPLATDTQYF.

The DNA for the CDR3 is TGCGCCAGCAATCTAATGGGAAGCGGGAGGGATGGCACAGATACGCAGTATTTT. Translated, it gives CASNLMGSGRDGTDTQYF. The J gene is TRBJ2-3, the V gene TRBV4-1; 10 bases are shared with TRBD2. Germline V gene data show CDR1 as MGHRA and CDR2 as YSYEKL. CDR3 length equals 18 residues. V was clipped by 7 bases and J by 1 base; unmatched bases: 14.

Only one count was recorded for this clone. This chain connects TRBV12-5 to TRBJ1-4, with TRBD1 matching over 9 bases. The germline CDR1 and CDR2 sequences are LGHNT and FRNRAP. The junction had 4 bases not matched to a gene; V was cut back by 5 bases and J by 6 bases. This CDR3 is built from 14 residues. In DNA, the CDR3 is TGTGCTAGTGGTAGGACAGGGGAGGATGAAAAACTGTTTTTT. Its protein is CASGRTGEDEKLFF.

This rearrangement joins TRBV15 to TRBJ1-5; a possible D gene is TRBD1 (6 bases). The V gene lost 3 bases and the J gene lost 2 bases, with 11 bases spanning the gap. The CDR3 loop spans 15 amino acids. From germline, CDR1 is LNHNV and CDR2 YYDKDF (reference sequence). This CDR3 reads CATSRERQGNQPQHF. In nucleotides, the CDR3 is TGTGCCACCAGCAGGGAACGACAGGGCAATCAGCCCCAGCATTTT.

This sequence joins TRBV6-1 and TRBJ2-7; 7 bases match TRBD1. The CDR3 has 17 amino acids. Germline values: CDR1 MNHNS, CDR2 SASEGT. V shed 4 bases, J shed 5 bases, and the junction held 17 bases outside the gene matches. The CDR3 is CASSGWGPLDRVHEQYF. The CDR3 DNA follows: TGTGCCAGCAGTGGCTGGGGGCCACTTGACAGGGTACACGAGCAGTACTTC.

The chain couples TRBV30 to TRBJ1-5; 9 nucleotides line up with TRBD1. The germline V gene has CDR1 GTSNPN and CDR2 SVGIG (reference sequence). Unmatched junction bases numbered 8, after V lost 3 bases and J lost 5 bases. This CDR3 is 15 amino acids long. In DNA form, the CDR3 reads TGTGCCTGGAGATTACAGGGGGCTTCTGATCAGCCCCAGCATTTT. It translates to CAWRLQGASDQPQHF.

This clone was recorded only once. The chain combines TRBV27 with TRBJ1-2; 7 bases are a match to TRBD1. Germline-derived CDR1 and CDR2 are MNHEY and SMNVEV (reference sequence). CDR3 length equals 14 residues. The junction had 4 bases not matched to a gene; V was cut back by 2 bases and J by 4 bases. The CDR3 DNA reads TGTGCCAGCAGTTTAGCAGGGGGAGGCTATGGCTACACCTTC. Encoded protein: CASSLAGGGYGYTF.

V gene TRBV6-1 combines with J gene TRBJ2-1; 13 bases are shared with TRBD2. Germline CDR1 is MNHNS and CDR2 is SASEGT. The CDR3 loop spans 17 amino acids. V lost 4 bases to trimming and J lost 4 bases; unmatched junction nucleotides: 7. Here the CDR3 reads CASSVQTSGRLYNEQFF. The CDR3 coding sequence is TGTGCCAGCAGTGTCCAGACTAGCGGGAGGCTTTACAATGAGCAGTTCTTC.

This chain connects TRBV29-1 to TRBJ1-1; D gene uncertain. This CDR3 is 14 amino acids long. Trimming took 2 bases from V and 2 from J, leaving 12 bases between them. Germline V gene lookup returns CDR1 SQVTM and CDR2 ANQGSEA. As DNA, the CDR3 is TGCAGCGTTGAACGCAGACTCGAAAACACTGAAGCTTTCTTT. The encoded protein is CSVERRLENTEAFF.

V gene TRBV7-9 combines with J gene TRBJ2-5, with D perhaps TRBD1 (6 bases). Trimming removed 3 bases from V and 5 bases from J, with 10 bases in between. CDR1 SEHNR and CDR2 FQNEAQ come from the germline V gene (reference sequence). The CDR3 sequence is 13 residues long. CDR3 region: CASSLGAGETQYF. The CDR3 DNA is TGTGCCAGCAGCTTGGGGGCAGGGGAGACCCAGTACTTC.

The CDR3 DNA follows: TGTGCCAGCAGCACCGTATTTCCCCTGACAGGTAACACTGAAGCTTTCTTT. Translated: CASSTVFPLTGNTEAFF. V is TRBV5-6 and J is TRBJ1-1; perhaps TRBD1 as D (6 bases). The CDR3 is made up of 17 amino acids. In germline, CDR1 is SGHDT, CDR2 YYEEEE. With 4 bases removed from V and 2 bases from J, the gap between germline ends came to 21 bases.

The CDR3 DNA follows: TGTGCCAGCAGCTCCCAGACAGGGTTAACATCAGATACGCAGTATTTT. It specifies CASSSQTGLTSDTQYF. This sequence joins TRBV7-6 and TRBJ2-3, with TRBD1 matching 7 bases. The CDR3 contains 16 residues. The ends lost 4 bases at V and 4 bases at J; junction bases unmatched: 11. CDR1 SGHVS and CDR2 FNYEAQ come from the germline V gene.

This chain joins TRBV7-9 and TRBJ2-7; D might be TRBD1 (6 bases). The CDR3 covers 13 residues. Per the germline V gene, CDR1 is SEHNR and CDR2 is FQNEAQ (reference sequence). V lost 4 bases to trimming and J lost 2 bases, with 9 bases between them. CDR3 DNA sequence: TGTGCCAGCAGCTCCGGACAGACCTACGAGCAGTACTTC. It codes for CASSSGQTYEQYF. Using reference TRBV7-9 and TRBJ2-7 for the parts outside the CDR3, the full variable domain is DTGVSQNPRHKITKRGQNVTFRCDPISEHNRLYWYRQTLGQGPEFLTYFQNEAQLEKSRLLSDRFSAERPKGSFSTLEIQRTEQGDSAMYLCASSSGQTYEQYFGPGTRLTVT.